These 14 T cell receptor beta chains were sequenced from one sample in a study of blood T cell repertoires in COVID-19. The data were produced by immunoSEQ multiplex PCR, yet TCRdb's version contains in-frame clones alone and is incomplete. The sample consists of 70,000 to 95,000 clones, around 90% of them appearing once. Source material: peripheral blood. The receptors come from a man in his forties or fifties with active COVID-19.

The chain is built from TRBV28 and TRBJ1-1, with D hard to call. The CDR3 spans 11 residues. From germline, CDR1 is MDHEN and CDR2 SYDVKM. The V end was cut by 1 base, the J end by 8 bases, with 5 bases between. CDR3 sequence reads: CASSLSREAFF. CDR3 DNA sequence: TGTGCCAGCAGTTTATCCAGGGAAGCTTTCTTT. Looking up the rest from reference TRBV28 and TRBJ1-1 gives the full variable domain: DVKVTQSSRYLVKRTGEKVFLECVQDMDHENMFWYRQDPGLGLRLIYFSYDVKMKEKGDIPEGYSVSREKKERFSLILESASTNQTSMYLCASSLSREAFFGQGTRLTVV.

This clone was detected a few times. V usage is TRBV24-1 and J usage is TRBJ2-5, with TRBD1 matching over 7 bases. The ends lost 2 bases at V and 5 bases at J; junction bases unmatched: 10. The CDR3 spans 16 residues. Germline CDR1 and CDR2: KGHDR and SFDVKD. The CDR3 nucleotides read TGTGCCACCAGTGATTCCCAAACAGGGGTCGGGGAGACCCAGTACTTC. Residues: CATSDSQTGVGETQYF.

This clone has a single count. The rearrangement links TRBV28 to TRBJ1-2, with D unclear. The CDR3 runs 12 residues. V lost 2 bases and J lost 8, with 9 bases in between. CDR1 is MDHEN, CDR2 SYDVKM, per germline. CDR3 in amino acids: CASSLTPGGYTF. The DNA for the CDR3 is TGTGCCAGCAGTTTAACGCCAGGAGGCTACACCTTC.

The CDR3 region is CASRKDRTYGYTF. The DNA of the CDR3 is TGTGCCAGCAGGAAGGACAGGACCTATGGCTACACCTTC. V gene TRBV28 combines with J gene TRBJ1-2; TRBD1 aligns across 7 bases. The CDR3 runs to 13 residues. The germline V gene has CDR1 MDHEN and CDR2 SYDVKM. V lost 6 bases, J lost 4 bases, and 5 bases stayed unmatched.

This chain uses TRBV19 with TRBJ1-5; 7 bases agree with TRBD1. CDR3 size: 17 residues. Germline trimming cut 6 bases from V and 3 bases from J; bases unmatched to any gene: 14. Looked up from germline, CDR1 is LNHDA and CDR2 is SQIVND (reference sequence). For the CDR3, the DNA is TGTGCCAGTAGCCCTTCTCAGGGGGGTGGGGTCAATCAGCCCCAGCATTTT. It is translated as CASSPSQGGGVNQPQHF.

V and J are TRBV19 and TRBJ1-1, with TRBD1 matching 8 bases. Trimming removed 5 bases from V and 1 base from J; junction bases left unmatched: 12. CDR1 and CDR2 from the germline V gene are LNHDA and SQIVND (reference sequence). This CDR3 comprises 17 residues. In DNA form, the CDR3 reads TGTGCCAGTAGTCTTCCCTCGGGCAGGGGGCCGAACACTGAAGCTTTCTTT. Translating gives CASSLPSGRGPNTEAFF.

CDR3 sequence reads: CASSSRTSGPGEQYF. Written as DNA, the CDR3 is TGTGCCAGCAGCTCCAGGACTAGCGGCCCCGGGGAGCAGTACTTC. The V call is TRBV7-9, the J call TRBJ2-7; 10 bases line up with TRBD2. Losses at the gene ends were 4 bases for V and 7 bases for J; bases not matched to a gene: 10. CDR1 and CDR2 from the germline V gene are SEHNR and FQNEAQ (reference sequence). The CDR3 totals 15 residues.

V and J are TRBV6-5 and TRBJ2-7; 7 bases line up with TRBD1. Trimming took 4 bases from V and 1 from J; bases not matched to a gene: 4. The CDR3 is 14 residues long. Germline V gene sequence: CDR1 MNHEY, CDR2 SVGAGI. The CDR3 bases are TGTGCCAGCAGTTCGACAGGGTTTTCCTACGAGCAGTACTTC. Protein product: CASSSTGFSYEQYF.

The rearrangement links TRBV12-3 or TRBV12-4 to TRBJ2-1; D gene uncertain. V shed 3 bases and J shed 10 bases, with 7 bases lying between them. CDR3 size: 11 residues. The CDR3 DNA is TGTGCCAGCAGTTTCTCCGTGGAGCAGTTCTTC. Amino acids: CASSFSVEQFF.

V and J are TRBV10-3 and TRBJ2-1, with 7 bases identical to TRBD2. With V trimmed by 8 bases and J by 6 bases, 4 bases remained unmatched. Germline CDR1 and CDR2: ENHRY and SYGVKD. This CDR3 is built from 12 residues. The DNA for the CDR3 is TGTGCCATCGGACTAGAGCCCAATGAGCAGTTCTTC. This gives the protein CAIGLEPNEQFF.

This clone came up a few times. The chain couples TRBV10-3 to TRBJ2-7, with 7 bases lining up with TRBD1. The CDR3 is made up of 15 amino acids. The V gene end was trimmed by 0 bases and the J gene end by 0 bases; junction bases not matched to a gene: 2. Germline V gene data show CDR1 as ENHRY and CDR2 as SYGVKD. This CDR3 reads CAISESGQISYEQYF. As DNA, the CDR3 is TGTGCCATCAGTGAGTCGGGACAGATCTCCTACGAGCAGTACTTC.

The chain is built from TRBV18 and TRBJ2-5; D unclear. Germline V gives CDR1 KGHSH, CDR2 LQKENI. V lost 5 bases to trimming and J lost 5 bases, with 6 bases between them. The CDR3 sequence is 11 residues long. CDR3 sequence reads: CASSSAETQYF. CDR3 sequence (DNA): TGTGCCAGCTCATCAGCGGAGACCCAGTACTTC.

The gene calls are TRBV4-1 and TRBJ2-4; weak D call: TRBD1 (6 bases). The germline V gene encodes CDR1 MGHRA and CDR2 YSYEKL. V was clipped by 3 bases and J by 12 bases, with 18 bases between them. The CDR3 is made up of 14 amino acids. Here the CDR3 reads CASSQAGTPISQYF. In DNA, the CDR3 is TGCGCCAGCAGCCAGGCCGGGACACCCATAAGTCAGTACTTC.

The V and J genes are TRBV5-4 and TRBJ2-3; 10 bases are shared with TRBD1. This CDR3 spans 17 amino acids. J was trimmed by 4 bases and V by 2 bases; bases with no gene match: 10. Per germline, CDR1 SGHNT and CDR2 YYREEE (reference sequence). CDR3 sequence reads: CASSFPLGQGSADTQYF. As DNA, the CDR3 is TGTGCCAGCAGCTTCCCCCTGGGACAGGGGTCCGCAGATACGCAGTATTTT.